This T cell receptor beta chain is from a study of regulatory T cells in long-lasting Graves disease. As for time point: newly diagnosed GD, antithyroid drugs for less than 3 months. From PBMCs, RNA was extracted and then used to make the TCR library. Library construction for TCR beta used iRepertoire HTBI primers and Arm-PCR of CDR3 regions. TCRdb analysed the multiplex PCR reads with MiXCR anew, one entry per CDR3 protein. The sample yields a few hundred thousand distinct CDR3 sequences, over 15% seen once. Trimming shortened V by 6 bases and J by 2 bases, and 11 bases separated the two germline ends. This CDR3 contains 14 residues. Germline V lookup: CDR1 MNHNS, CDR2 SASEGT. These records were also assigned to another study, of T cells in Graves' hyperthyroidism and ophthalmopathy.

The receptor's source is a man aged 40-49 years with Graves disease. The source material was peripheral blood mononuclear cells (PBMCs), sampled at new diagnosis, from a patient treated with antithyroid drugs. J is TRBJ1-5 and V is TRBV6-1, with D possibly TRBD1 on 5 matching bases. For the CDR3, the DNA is TGTGCCAGCAGACCCTTGGGGGGCAATCAGCCCCAGCATTTT. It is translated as CASRPLGGNQPQHF.